The clone carrying this T cell receptor (beta chain) was observed once. In the original workflow: Using reference gene primer amplification, nucleated cell counts were estimated. Sequencing was performed with immunoSEQ multiplex PCR; in TCRdb, only in-frame clones are kept and a portion is missing. The V and J calls and clone size come from that table; D and trimming were worked out from the DNA. Of roughly 100,000 clones listed, over 75% are singletons. The data were obtained in a study of blood T cell repertoires in COVID-19. Study summary: Spain, Italy and the United States supplied samples that represented acute and convalescent COVID-19. Sample material is recorded as cDNA or gDNA derived from T cells, B-cell-depleted T cells, or PBMCs.

Trimming pared 3 bases from V and 5 bases from J, leaving 16 bases between. This CDR3 contains 15 residues. Germline V lookup: CDR1 MNHEY, CDR2 SVGEGT. The material sequenced was peripheral blood. The J gene is TRBJ2-5, the V gene TRBV6-2 or TRBV6-3; weak D call: TRBD2 (5 bases). The sequence was collected from a woman aged 80 or over with acute or convalescent COVID-19. The CDR3 spells CASSYWTLARETQYF. CDR3 sequence (DNA): TGTGCCAGCAGTTATTGGACCCTAGCTAGGGAGACCCAGTACTTC.